Sequencing of this T cell receptor beta chain was carried out in a study of naive and memory T cell subsets. Whole-blood samples were 2.5 to 3 ml of peripheral blood from healthy adult volunteers. Germline V gene lookup returns CDR1 MNHEY and CDR2 SMNVEV (reference sequence). V lost 4 bases and J 1 base, leaving 10 bases between the germline ends. The CDR3 has 15 residues. This clonotype was seen many times. Reverse transcription of blood and skin TCR RNA was primed at alpha and beta constant regions. Four PCR rounds used nested alpha and beta constant region primers plus the SP2 primer. TCRdb re-called the 5' RACE reads with MiXCR, one entry per CDR3 protein. The table records about 20,000 distinct CDR3 sequences, less than 5% of them present only once.

The TCR comes from a male donor in good health. The rearrangement links TRBV27 to TRBJ2-2; a weak D match, TRBD1 (5 bases). The CDR3 loop reads CASSSATGNTGELFF. The CDR3 DNA sequence: TGTGCCAGCAGTTCCGCAACAGGGAACACCGGGGAGCTGTTTTTT.